One sample yielded the 11 T cell receptor beta chains listed below, sequenced in a study of blood T cell repertoires in COVID-19. Using immunoSEQ multiplex PCR, the repertoire was profiled, and TCRdb retains in-frame clones only, with some absent. The sample has about 190,000 clones; roughly nine tenths are singletons. Sequencing was performed on peripheral blood. Source of these receptors: a man aged 30 to 45 with acute or convalescent COVID-19.

The chain joins TRBV6-1 to TRBJ2-1, with D perhaps TRBD2 (5 bases). The germline V gene encodes CDR1 MNHNS and CDR2 SASEGT. The V end lost 2 bases, the J end lost 0 bases, and 11 bases lay between the germline ends. This CDR3 contains 16 residues. DNA for the CDR3: TGTGCCAGCAGTGAACTCCCAGCGGACTCCTACAATGAGCAGTTCTTC. The encoded protein is CASSELPADSYNEQFF.

This clone was found once. The chain links TRBV9 to TRBJ2-3, with TRBD2 as a possible D gene (6 bases). With 5 bases removed from V and 1 base from J, the gap between germline ends came to 11 bases. This CDR3 is built from 14 residues. CDR1 and CDR2 from the germline V gene are SGDLS and YYNGEE. Here the CDR3 reads CASSLASGTDTQYF. In DNA, the CDR3 is TGTGCCAGCAGTCTGGCTAGCGGCACAGATACGCAGTATTTT.

This clone has just one count. The gene calls are TRBV7-9 and TRBJ1-4, with a possible D match to TRBD1 (6 bases). Germline assignment: CDR1 SEHNR and CDR2 FQNEAQ (reference sequence). This CDR3 is built from 14 residues. The ends were cut back, 3 bases at V and 8 bases at J, with 13 bases in the middle. CDR3 residues: CASSLARGEEKLFF. CDR3 nucleotide sequence: TGTGCCAGCAGCTTGGCCAGGGGCGAGGAAAAACTGTTTTTT.

J is TRBJ2-7 and V is TRBV15, with 9 bases identical to TRBD1. The CDR3 has 14 residues. J lost 4 bases, V lost 4 bases, and 5 bases had no gene match. CDR1 LNHNV and CDR2 YYDKDF come from the germline V gene (reference sequence). CDR3 sequence reads: CATSTRTGEYEQYF. DNA of the CDR3: TGTGCCACCAGCACCCGGACAGGGGAATACGAGCAGTACTTC.

The chain uses TRBV4-1 and TRBJ2-7; weak D call: TRBD1 (5 bases). Germline V CDR1 and CDR2: MGHRA, YSYEKL. This CDR3 is 15 amino acids long. V was clipped by 0 bases and J by 3 bases, with 12 bases between them. The CDR3 region has the DNA TGCGCCAGCAGCCAAGACAGCAGGGATAGCTACGAGCAGTACTTC. This gives the protein CASSQDSRDSYEQYF.

The gene calls are TRBV4-2 and TRBJ2-3; tentatively, D is TRBD2 (7 bases). Germline V gene data show CDR1 as LGHNA and CDR2 as YNFKEQ. V was clipped by 0 bases and J by 5 bases, with 15 bases between them. The CDR3 has 16 amino acids. For the CDR3, the DNA is TGTGCCAGCAGCCAAGATCGGGCGGGGGCCGGAGATACGCAGTATTTT. Protein sequence: CASSQDRAGAGDTQYF.

The table lists this clone with a few counts. The chain uses TRBV6-1 and TRBJ2-1, with 8 bases matching TRBD2. The length of the CDR3 is 18 residues. CDR1 and CDR2 (germline): MNHNS, SASEGT. The ends lost 0 bases at V and 12 bases at J; junction bases unmatched: 19. CDR3 residues: CASSEARGTRRMLGGQFF. As DNA, the CDR3 is TGTGCCAGCAGTGAAGCTAGAGGGACTAGACGGATGCTAGGTGGGCAGTTCTTC.

The chain employs TRBV10-1 and TRBJ1-1; 10 bases agree with TRBD1. The CDR3 loop spans 15 amino acids. CDR1 and CDR2 from the germline V gene are WNHNN and SYGVQD (reference sequence). The V gene end was trimmed by 0 bases and the J gene end by 4 bases; junction bases not matched to a gene: 2. In DNA, the CDR3 is TGCGCCAGCAGTGAGTCGGGACAGGGGCTCACTGAAGCTTTCTTT. Translating it yields CASSESGQGLTEAFF.

The chain links TRBV7-9 to TRBJ2-1; TRBD1 aligns across 7 bases. J lost 2 bases, V lost 7 bases, and 11 bases had no gene match. The CDR3 consists of 16 residues. From germline, CDR1 is SEHNR and CDR2 FQNEAQ (reference sequence). The CDR3 DNA sequence: TGTGCCAGCATCGGCAGGACAGGTGCTGCCTACAATGAGCAGTTCTTC. Protein sequence: CASIGRTGAAYNEQFF.

This chain uses TRBV24-1 with TRBJ2-1; maybe TRBD1 (5 bases). The CDR3 totals 12 residues. The V and J ends lost 8 bases and 10 bases respectively, with 14 bases between them. CDR1 is KGHDR, CDR2 SFDVKD, per germline. The CDR3 DNA reads as TGTGCCACCAAGGGGTTTTTGGGGGAGCAGTTCTTC. It translates to CATKGFLGEQFF.

The V call is TRBV3-1 (or the pseudogene TRBV3-2), the J call TRBJ2-2; possible D gene TRBD1, 5 bases. V was cut by 1 base and J by 3 bases, with 12 bases left in between. The CDR3 is 16 amino acids. The germline CDR1 and CDR2 sequences are LGHDT and YNNKEL (reference sequence). The CDR3 here is CASSQVSQGYTGELFF. The CDR3 nucleotides read TGTGCCAGCAGCCAAGTTAGTCAGGGTTACACCGGGGAGCTGTTTTTT.